This TCR beta chain was profiled in a study of blood T cell repertoires in COVID-19. The wider study: Acute and convalescent COVID-19 samples came from the United States, Italy and Spain. T cells, B-cell-depleted T cells, or PBMCs supplied cDNA or gDNA.

The CDR3 runs 14 residues. Germline CDR1 reads LNHDA; CDR2 reads SQIVND (reference sequence). Trimming took off 7 bases at V and 1 base at J, with 12 bases between the two ends. Authors' processing steps: Researchers report that nucleated cell counts were estimated from reference gene primer amplification. The method was immunoSEQ multiplex PCR; TCRdb's version includes in-frame clones alone and lacks a portion of them. That table supplies the V and J calls and clone size; D and trimming were determined from the DNA. The data contain some 180,000 clones, 70% to 85% of them singletons. The specimen sequenced was peripheral blood. The chain joins TRBV19 to TRBJ2-3, with D possibly being TRBD2 (6 bases). This TCR was recovered from a man over 45 who had recovered from COVID-19. CDR3 bases: TGTGCCAGTAAGGGCGGGATAGGCACAGATACGCAGTATTTT. Translated, it gives CASKGGIGTDTQYF.